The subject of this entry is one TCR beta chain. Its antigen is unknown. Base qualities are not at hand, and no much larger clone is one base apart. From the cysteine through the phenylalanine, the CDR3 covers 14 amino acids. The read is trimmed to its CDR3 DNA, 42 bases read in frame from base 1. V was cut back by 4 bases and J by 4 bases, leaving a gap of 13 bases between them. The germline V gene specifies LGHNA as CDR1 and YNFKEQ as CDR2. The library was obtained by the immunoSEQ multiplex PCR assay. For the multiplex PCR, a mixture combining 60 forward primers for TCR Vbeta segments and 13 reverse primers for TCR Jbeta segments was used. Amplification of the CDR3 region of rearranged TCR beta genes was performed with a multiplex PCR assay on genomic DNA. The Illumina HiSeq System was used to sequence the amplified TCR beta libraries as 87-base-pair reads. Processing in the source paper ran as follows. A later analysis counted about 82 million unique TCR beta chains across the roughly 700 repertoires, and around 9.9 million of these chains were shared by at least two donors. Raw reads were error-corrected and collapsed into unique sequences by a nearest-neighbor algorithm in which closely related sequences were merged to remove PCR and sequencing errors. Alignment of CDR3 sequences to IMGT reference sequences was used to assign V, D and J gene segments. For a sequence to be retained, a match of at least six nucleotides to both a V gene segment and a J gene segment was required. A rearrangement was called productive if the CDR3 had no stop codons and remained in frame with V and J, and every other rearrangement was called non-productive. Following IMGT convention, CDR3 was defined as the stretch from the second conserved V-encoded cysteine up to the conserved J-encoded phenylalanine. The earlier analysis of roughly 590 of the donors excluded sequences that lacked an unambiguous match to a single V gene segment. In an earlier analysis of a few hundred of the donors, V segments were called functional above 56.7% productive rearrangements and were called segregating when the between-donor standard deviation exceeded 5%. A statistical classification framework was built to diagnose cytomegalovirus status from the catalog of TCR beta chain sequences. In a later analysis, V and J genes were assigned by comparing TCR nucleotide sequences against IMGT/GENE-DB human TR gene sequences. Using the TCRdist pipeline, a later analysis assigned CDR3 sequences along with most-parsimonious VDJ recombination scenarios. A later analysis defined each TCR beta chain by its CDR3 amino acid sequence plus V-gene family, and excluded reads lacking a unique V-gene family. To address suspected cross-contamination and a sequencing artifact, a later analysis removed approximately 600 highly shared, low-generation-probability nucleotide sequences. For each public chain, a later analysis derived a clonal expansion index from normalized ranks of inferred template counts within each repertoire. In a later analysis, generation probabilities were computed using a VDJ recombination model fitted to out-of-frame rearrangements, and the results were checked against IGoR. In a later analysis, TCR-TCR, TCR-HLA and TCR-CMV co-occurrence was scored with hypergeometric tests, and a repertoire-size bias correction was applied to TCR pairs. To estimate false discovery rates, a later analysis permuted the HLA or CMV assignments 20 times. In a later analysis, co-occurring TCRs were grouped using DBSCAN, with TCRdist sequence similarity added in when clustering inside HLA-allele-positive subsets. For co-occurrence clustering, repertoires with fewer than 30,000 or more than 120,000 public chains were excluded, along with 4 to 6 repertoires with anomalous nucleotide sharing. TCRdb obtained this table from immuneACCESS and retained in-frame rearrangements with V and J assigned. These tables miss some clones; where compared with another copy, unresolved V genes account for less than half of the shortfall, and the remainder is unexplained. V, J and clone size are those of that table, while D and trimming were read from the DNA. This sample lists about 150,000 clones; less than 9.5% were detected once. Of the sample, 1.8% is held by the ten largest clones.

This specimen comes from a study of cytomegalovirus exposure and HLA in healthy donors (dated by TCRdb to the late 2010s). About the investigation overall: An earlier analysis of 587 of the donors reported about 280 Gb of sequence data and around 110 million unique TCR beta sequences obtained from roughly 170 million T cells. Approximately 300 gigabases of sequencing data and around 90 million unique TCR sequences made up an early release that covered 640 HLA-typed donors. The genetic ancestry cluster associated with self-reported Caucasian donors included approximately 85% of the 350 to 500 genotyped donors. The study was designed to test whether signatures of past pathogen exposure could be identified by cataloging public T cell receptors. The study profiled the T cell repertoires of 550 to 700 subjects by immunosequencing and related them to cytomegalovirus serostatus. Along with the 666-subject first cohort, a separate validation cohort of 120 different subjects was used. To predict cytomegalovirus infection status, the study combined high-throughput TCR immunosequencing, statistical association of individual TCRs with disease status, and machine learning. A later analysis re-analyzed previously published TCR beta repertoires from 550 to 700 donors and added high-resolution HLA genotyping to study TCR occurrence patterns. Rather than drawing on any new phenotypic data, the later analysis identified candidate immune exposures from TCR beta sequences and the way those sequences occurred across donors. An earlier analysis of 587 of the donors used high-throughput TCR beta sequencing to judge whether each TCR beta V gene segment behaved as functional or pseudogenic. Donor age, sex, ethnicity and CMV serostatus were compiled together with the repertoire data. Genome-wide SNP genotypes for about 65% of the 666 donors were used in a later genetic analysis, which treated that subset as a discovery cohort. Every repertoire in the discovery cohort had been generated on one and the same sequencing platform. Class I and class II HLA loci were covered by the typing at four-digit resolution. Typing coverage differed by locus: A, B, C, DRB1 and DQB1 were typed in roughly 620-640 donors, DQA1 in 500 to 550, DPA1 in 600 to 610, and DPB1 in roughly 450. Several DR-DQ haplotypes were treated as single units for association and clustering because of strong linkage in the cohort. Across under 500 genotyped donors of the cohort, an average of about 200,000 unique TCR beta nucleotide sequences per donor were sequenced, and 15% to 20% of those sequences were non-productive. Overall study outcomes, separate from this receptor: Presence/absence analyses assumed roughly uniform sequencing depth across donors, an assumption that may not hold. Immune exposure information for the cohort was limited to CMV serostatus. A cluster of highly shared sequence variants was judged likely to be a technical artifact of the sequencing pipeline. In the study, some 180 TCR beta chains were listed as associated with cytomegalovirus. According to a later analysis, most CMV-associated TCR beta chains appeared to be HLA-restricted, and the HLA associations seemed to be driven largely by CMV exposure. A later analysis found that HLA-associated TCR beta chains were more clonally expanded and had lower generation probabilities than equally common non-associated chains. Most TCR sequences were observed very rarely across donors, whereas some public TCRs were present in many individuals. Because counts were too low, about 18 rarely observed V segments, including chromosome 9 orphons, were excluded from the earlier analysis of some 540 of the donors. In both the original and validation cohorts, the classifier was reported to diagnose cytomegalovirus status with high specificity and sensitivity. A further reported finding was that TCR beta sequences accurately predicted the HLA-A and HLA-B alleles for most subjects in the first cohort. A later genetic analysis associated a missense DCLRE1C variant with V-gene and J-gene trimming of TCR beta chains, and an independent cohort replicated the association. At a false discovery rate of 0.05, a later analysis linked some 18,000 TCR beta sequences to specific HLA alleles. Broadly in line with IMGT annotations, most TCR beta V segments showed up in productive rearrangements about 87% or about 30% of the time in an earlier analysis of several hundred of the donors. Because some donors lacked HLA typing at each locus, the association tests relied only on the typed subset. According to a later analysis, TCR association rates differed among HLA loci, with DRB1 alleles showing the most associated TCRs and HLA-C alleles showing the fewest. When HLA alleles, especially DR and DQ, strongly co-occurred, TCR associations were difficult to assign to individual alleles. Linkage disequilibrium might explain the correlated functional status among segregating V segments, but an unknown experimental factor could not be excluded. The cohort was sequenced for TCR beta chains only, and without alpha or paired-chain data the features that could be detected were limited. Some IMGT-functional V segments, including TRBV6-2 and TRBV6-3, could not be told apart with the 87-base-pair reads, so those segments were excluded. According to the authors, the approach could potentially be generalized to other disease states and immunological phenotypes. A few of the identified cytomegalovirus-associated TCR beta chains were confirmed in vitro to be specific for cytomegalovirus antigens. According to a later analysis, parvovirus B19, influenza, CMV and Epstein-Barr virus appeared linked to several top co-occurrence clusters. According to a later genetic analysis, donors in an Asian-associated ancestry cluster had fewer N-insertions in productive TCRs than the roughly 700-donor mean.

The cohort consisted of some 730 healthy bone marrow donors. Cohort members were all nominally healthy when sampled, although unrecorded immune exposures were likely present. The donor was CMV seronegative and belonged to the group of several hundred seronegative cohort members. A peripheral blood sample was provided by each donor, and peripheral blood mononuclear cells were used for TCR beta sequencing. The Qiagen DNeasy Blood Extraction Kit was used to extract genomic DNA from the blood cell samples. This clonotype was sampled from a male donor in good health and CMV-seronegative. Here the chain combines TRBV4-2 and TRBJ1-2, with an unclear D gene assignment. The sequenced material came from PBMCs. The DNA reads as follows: TGTGCCAGCAGCCGGTTTCGGGGAGCCTATGGCTACACCTTC. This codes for CASSRFRGAYGYTF.